The 18 T cell receptor beta chains below come from one sample, sequenced in a study of shared clonotypes between healthy human individuals. Some clones are missing from TCRdb's copy, which holds only in-frame ones; the method was immunoSEQ multiplex PCR. The sample carries over a million clones, roughly 95% recorded once. The sequenced sample consisted of naive CD4+ T cells sorted from blood. Indicated subset: CD45RA+ positively selected. The receptors come from a man aged 25-45 years in good health.

The chain links TRBV29-1 to TRBJ2-6, with D possibly being TRBD2 (7 bases). Germline assignment: CDR1 SQVTM and CDR2 ANQGSEA. Trimming stripped 3 bases from V and 0 bases from J, with 12 bases between. CDR3 length: 16 amino acids. Written as DNA, the CDR3 is TGCAGCGTTGAGGGGGGGGCGAACTCTGGGGCCAACGTCCTGACTTTC. Protein sequence: CSVEGGANSGANVLTF.

Comment on this clone: The sample contains more than one DNA sequence encoding this CDR3. V is TRBV18 and J is TRBJ1-1; D uncertain. Germline V gives CDR1 KGHSH, CDR2 LQKENI. V shed 2 bases and J shed 5 bases, with 6 bases lying between them. The CDR3 is 12 residues long. CDR3 in amino acids: CASSPSRTEAFF. The CDR3, as DNA: TGTGCCAGCTCACCAAGCAGGACTGAAGCTTTCTTT.

The V call is TRBV7-9, the J call TRBJ2-1, with 11 bases fitting TRBD2. Germline V CDR1 and CDR2: SEHNR, FQNEAQ (reference sequence). This CDR3 contains 16 residues. Unmatched junction bases numbered 1, after V lost 1 base and J lost 2 bases. CDR3: CASSLVTSGAYNEQFF. DNA for the CDR3: TGTGCCAGCAGCTTAGTGACTAGCGGGGCCTACAATGAGCAGTTCTTC. Variable domain in full (rest from reference TRBV7-9 and TRBJ2-1): DTGVSQNPRHKITKRGQNVTFRCDPISEHNRLYWYRQTLGQGPEFLTYFQNEAQLEKSRLLSDRFSAERPKGSFSTLEIQRTEQGDSAMYLCASSLVTSGAYNEQFFGPGTRLTVL.

This rearrangement joins TRBV21-1 to TRBJ2-1; the table's D call of TRBD2 was not tested on the DNA. TRBV21-1 is tagged as a pseudogene. The CDR3 has 13 amino acids. Written as DNA, the CDR3 is TGTGCCATCGAGGCTAGCTCCTACAATGAGCAGTTCTTC. It yields the protein CAIEASSYNEQFF.

This rearrangement joins TRBV5-1 to TRBJ1-1, with D possibly matching TRBD1 (6 bases). Trimming removed 0 bases from V and 1 base from J, with 13 bases in between. Per the germline V gene, CDR1 is SGHRS and CDR2 is YFSETQ. The CDR3 contains 16 residues. The DNA of the CDR3 is TGCGCCAGCAGCTTGGGTTTCCGGACAGCGAACACTGAAGCTTTCTTT. It translates to CASSLGFRTANTEAFF.

The chain uses TRBV6-5 and TRBJ2-1; 7 nucleotides match TRBD2. CDR1 MNHEY and CDR2 SVGAGI come from the germline V gene. The CDR3 has 16 amino acids. The trim removed 4 bases at V and 0 bases at J, leaving 6 bases unmatched. CDR3 loop: CASSSLAASSYNEQFF. CDR3 nucleotide sequence: TGTGCCAGCAGTTCCCTAGCGGCCAGCTCCTACAATGAGCAGTTCTTC.

The chain couples TRBV28 to TRBJ2-5; TRBD2 aligns across 10 bases. The ends lost 7 bases at V and 4 bases at J; junction bases unmatched: 12. Germline V gene sequence: CDR1 MDHEN, CDR2 SYDVKM. The CDR3 loop spans 16 amino acids. This CDR3 is CASTLGPLAGVETQYF. CDR3 DNA: TGTGCCAGCACCTTAGGGCCCCTAGCGGGAGTAGAGACCCAGTACTTC.

In the case of this clone: The sample contains more than one DNA sequence encoding this CDR3. The rearrangement uses TRBV29-1 and TRBJ2-1; 10 bases align to TRBD2. Germline V gene lookup returns CDR1 SQVTM and CDR2 ANQGSEA. V was clipped by 8 bases and J by 10 bases; unmatched bases: 11. The CDR3 has 13 residues. CDR3 in DNA: TGCAGCCCTTCCTTTTTAGCGGGGGGAGAGCAGTTCTTC. Residues: CSPSFLAGGEQFF.

J is TRBJ1-1 and V is TRBV14; D remains ambiguous. The CDR3 spans 11 residues. Between the trimmed V and J ends, which lost 1 base and 8 bases, there was a span of 5 bases. CDR1 and CDR2 (germline): SGHDN, FVKESK. The CDR3 loop is CASSQVAEAFF. CDR3 nucleotides: TGTGCCAGCAGCCAAGTCGCCGAAGCTTTCTTT. Variable domain in full (rest from reference TRBV14 and TRBJ1-1): EAGVTQFPSHSVIEKGQTVTLRCDPISGHDNLYWYRRVMGKEIKFLLHFVKESKQDESGMPNNRFLAERTGGTYSTLKVQPAELEDSGVYFCASSQVAEAFFGQGTRLTVV.

The rearrangement joins TRBV11-2 to TRBJ2-1; 9 bases agree with TRBD1. The germline CDR1 and CDR2 sequences are SGHAT and FQNNGV. This CDR3 spans 19 amino acids. V trimming: 3 bases; J trimming: 0 bases; junction bases outside the gene matches: 12. The CDR3 protein is CASSFPPGTGKSSYNEQFF. The CDR3 bases are TGTGCCAGCAGCTTCCCTCCCGGGACAGGGAAAAGCTCCTACAATGAGCAGTTCTTC.

The chain has TRBV28 and TRBJ1-4, with a tentative D call TRBD1 (5 bases). Germline V gives CDR1 MDHEN, CDR2 SYDVKM. CDR3 length: 12 residues. V was shortened by 5 bases and J by 8 bases, with 9 bases between the two germline ends. DNA of the CDR3: TGTGCCAGCAGTGACAGCTTGGAAAAACTGTTTTTT. Translated: CASSDSLEKLFF.

CDR3 protein: CASSISGRGRPSKETQYF. CDR3 in DNA: TGTGCCAGCTCGATTAGCGGGAGGGGACGCCCCTCCAAAGAGACCCAGTACTTC. The rearrangement links TRBV5-4 to TRBJ2-5; 11 bases match TRBD2. The V segment lost 7 bases and the J segment 3 bases; nucleotides outside the gene matches: 17. Germline lookup yields CDR1 SGHNT and CDR2 YYREEE (reference sequence). The CDR3 contains 18 residues.

The V call is TRBV5-6, the J call TRBJ2-2; D tentatively fits TRBD1 or TRBD2 (5 bases each). Trimming left V 3 bases short and J 2 bases short, with 8 bases between. This CDR3 contains 14 residues. The germline V gene has CDR1 SGHDT and CDR2 YYEEEE. The chain's CDR3 is CASSSGPNTGELFF. The CDR3 DNA reads TGTGCCAGCAGCTCGGGACCTAACACCGGGGAGCTGTTTTTT.

Comments on this clone: In the same sample, other DNA sequences code for this CDR3. The chain is built from TRBV7-2 and TRBJ1-3; D is ambiguous. This CDR3 is 13 amino acids long. V was trimmed by 2 bases and J by 0 bases, leaving 2 bases between them. Germline V CDR1 and CDR2: SGHTA, FQGNSA. CDR3 sequence (DNA): TGTGCCAGCAGCTTAAACTCTGGAAACACCATATATTTT. Translation gives CASSLNSGNTIYF.

V is TRBV2 and J is TRBJ1-1; possible D gene TRBD1, 5 bases. CDR3 length equals 14 residues. CDR1 and CDR2 from the germline V gene are SNHLY and FYNNEI. Trimming took off 5 bases at V and 1 base at J, with 11 bases between the two ends. CDR3 nucleotide sequence: TGTGCCAGCAGTACACATCAGGGGAACACTGAAGCTTTCTTT. Protein: CASSTHQGNTEAFF.

V is TRBV5-6 and J is TRBJ1-5, with D maybe TRBD1 (6 bases). CDR1 and CDR2 from the germline V gene are SGHDT and YYEEEE. V lost 4 bases, J lost 0 bases, and 14 bases lay in between. The CDR3 runs to 16 residues. The CDR3 protein is CASSTRQEYSNQPQHF. The CDR3 coding sequence is TGTGCCAGCAGCACAAGACAGGAGTATAGCAATCAGCCCCAGCATTTT. The variable domain in full, completed from reference TRBV5-6 and TRBJ1-5, reads DAGVTQSPTHLIKTRGQQVTLRCSPKSGHDTVSWYQQALGQGPQFIFQYYEEEERQRGNFPDRFSGHQFPNYSSELNVNALLLGDSALYLCASSTRQEYSNQPQHFGDGTRLSIL.

The J gene is TRBJ2-1, the V gene TRBV5-1; TRBD1 matches at 9 bases. Germline V gene data show CDR1 as SGHRS and CDR2 as YFSETQ. The junction had 4 bases not matched to a gene; V was cut back by 0 bases and J by 6 bases. The CDR3 consists of 15 residues. DNA for the CDR3: TGCGCCAGCAGCTTGGAGACAGGGGGAATCAATGAGCAGTTCTTC. Translated: CASSLETGGINEQFF.

The rearrangement links TRBV11-2 to TRBJ1-2; D is perhaps TRBD1 (5 bases). Germline CDR1 SGHAT, CDR2 FQNNGV. The CDR3 consists of 17 residues. Trimming pared 2 bases from V and 2 bases from J, leaving 18 bases between. CDR3 in DNA: TGTGCCAGCAGCTTATCAGTTATTTGGGGCGGCAACTATGGCTACACCTTC. Translating it yields CASSLSVIWGGNYGYTF.